Described below is a single T cell receptor (beta chain) sequence and its context. The data are from a study of blood T cell repertoires in COVID-19. Authors' methods: Estimated nucleated cell counts came from reference gene primer amplification. Profiled with immunoSEQ multiplex PCR; TCRdb holds only in-frame clones, not every one. V and J calls and clone size are given by that table; D and trimming were obtained from the DNA. Of about 140,000 clones in the sample, 87% were seen once. The receptor was isolated from a man aged 55 to 70 who had recovered from COVID-19. Sample: PBMCs or T cells enriched from blood (not recorded which).

DNA of the CDR3: TGTGCCATCAGTGAGTGGATTGGGACAGGGGGCGACGAGCAGTACTTC. Protein: CAISEWIGTGGDEQYF. The gene calls are TRBV10-3 and TRBJ2-7, with 12 positions matching TRBD1. Looked up from germline, CDR1 is ENHRY and CDR2 is SYGVKD. The CDR3 totals 16 residues. V trimming: 1 base; J trimming: 5 bases; junction bases outside the gene matches: 6.